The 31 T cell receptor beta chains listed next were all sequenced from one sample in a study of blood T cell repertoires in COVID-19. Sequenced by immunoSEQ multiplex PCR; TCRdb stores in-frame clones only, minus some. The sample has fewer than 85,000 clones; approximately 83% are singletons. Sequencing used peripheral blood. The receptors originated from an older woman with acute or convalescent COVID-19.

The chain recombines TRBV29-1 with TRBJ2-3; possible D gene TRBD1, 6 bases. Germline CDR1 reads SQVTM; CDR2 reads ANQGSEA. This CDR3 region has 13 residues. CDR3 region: CTGTPPSTDTQYF. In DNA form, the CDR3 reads TGCACGGGGACACCACCTAGCACAGATACGCAGTATTTT.

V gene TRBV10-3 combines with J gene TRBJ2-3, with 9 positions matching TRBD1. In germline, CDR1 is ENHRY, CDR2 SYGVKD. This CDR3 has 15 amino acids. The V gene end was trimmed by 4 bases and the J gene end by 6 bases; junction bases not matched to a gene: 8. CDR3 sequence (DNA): TGTGCCATCAGTGGGACCGGGACAGGGTGGGATACGCAGTATTTT. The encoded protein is CAISGTGTGWDTQYF.

The CDR3 sequence: CASSMGQGFQPQHF. CDR3 DNA: TGTGCCAGTAGTATGGGACAGGGATTTCAGCCCCAGCATTTT. J is TRBJ1-5 and V is TRBV19; 9 nucleotides match TRBD1. J was trimmed by 6 bases and V by 3 bases; bases with no gene match: 3. Germline CDR1 and CDR2: LNHDA and SQIVND (reference sequence). The CDR3 is made up of 14 amino acids.

CDR3 in amino acids: CASSLTGRNTGELFF. CDR3 sequence (DNA): TGTGCCAGCAGCCTGACAGGGAGGAACACCGGGGAGCTGTTTTTT. The V call is TRBV5-6, the J call TRBJ2-2; 7 bases are shared with TRBD1. The ends lost 4 bases at V and 1 base at J; junction bases unmatched: 4. From germline, CDR1 is SGHDT and CDR2 YYEEEE. The CDR3 has 15 residues. Full variable domain (outside the CDR3, taken from reference TRBV5-6 and TRBJ2-2): DAGVTQSPTHLIKTRGQQVTLRCSPKSGHDTVSWYQQALGQGPQFIFQYYEEEERQRGNFPDRFSGHQFPNYSSELNVNALLLGDSALYLCASSLTGRNTGELFFGEGSRLTVL.

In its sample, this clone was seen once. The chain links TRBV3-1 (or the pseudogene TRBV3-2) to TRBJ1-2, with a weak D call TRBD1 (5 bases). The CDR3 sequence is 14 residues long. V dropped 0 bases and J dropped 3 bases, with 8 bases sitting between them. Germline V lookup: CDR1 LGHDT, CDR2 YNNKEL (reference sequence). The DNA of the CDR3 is TGTGCCAGCAGCCAAGATCCGGGGGACTATGGCTACACCTTC. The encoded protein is CASSQDPGDYGYTF.

DNA of the CDR3: TGTGCCAGCAGCGGCCATATGTGGTACGAGCAGTACTTC. This sequence encodes CASSGHMWYEQYF. The chain recombines TRBV11-2 with TRBJ2-7; no clear D. Germline V CDR1 and CDR2: SGHAT, FQNNGV. Trimming removed 5 bases from V and 4 bases from J, with 12 bases in between. The CDR3 is made up of 13 amino acids. Drawing the rest from reference TRBV11-2 and TRBJ2-7, the complete variable domain is EAGVAQSPRYKIIEKRQSVAFWCNPISGHATLYWYQQILGQGPKLLIQFQNNGVVDDSQLPKDRFSAERLKGVDSTLKIQPAKLEDSAVYLCASSGHMWYEQYFGPGTRLTVT.

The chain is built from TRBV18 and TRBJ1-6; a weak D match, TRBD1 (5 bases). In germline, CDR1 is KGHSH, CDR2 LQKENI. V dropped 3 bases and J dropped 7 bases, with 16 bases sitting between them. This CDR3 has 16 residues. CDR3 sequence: CASSPTPGQRNSPLHF. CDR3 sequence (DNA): TGTGCCAGCTCACCTACCCCAGGACAACGAAATTCACCCCTCCACTTT.

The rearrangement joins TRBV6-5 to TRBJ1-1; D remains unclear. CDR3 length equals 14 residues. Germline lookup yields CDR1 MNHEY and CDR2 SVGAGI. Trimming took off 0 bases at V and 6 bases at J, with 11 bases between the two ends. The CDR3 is CASSYSGRDAEAFF. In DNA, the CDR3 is TGTGCCAGCAGTTACTCGGGCAGAGACGCTGAAGCTTTCTTT.

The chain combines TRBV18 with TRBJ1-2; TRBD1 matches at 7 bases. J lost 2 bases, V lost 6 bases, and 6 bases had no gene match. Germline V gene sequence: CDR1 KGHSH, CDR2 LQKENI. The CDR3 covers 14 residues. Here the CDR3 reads CASSGTVSNYGYTF. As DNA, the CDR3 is TGTGCCAGCTCGGGGACAGTCTCGAACTATGGCTACACCTTC. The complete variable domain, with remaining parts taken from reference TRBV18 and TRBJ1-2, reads NAGVMQNPRHLVRRRGQEARLRCSPMKGHSHVYWYRQLPEEGLKFMVYLQKENIIDESGMPKERFSAEFPKEGPSILRIQQVVRGDSAAYFCASSGTVSNYGYTFGSGTRLTVV.

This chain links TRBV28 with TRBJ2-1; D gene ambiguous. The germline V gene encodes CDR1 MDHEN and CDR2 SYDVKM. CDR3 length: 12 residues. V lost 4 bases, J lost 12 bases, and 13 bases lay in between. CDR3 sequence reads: CASSSPTPGQFF. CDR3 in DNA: TGTGCCAGCAGTTCACCTACCCCAGGGCAGTTCTTC.

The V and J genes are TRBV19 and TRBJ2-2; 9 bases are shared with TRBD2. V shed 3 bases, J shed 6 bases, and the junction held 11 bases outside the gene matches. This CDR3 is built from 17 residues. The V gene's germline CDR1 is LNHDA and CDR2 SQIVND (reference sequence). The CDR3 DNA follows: TGTGCCAGTAGTATGTGGTCTAGCGGGACTGGCGCCGGGGAGCTGTTTTTT. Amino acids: CASSMWSSGTGAGELFF.

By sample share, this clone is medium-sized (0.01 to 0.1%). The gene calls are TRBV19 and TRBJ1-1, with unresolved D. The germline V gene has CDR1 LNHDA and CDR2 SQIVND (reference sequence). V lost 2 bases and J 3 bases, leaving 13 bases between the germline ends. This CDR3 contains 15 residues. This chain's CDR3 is CASSIYGDGDTEAFF. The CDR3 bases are TGTGCCAGTAGTATATACGGTGACGGGGACACTGAAGCTTTCTTT. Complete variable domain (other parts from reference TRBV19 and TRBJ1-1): DGGITQSPKYLFRKEGQNVTLSCEQNLNHDAMYWYRQDPGQGLRLIYYSQIVNDFQKGDIAEGYSVSREKKESFPLTVTSAQKNPTAFYLCASSIYGDGDTEAFFGQGTRLTVV.

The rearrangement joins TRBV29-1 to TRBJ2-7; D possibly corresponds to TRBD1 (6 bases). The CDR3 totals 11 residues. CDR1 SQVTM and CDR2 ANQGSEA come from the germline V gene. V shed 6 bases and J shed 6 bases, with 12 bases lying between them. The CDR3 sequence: CSVETGSEQYF. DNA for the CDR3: TGCAGCGTCGAAACAGGGTCCGAGCAGTACTTC.

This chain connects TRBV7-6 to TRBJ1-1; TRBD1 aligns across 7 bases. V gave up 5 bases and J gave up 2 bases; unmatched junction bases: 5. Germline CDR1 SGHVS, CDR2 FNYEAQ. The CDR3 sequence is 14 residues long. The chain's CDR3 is CASSLGTANTEAFF. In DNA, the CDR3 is TGTGCCAGCAGCCTGGGGACAGCCAACACTGAAGCTTTCTTT.

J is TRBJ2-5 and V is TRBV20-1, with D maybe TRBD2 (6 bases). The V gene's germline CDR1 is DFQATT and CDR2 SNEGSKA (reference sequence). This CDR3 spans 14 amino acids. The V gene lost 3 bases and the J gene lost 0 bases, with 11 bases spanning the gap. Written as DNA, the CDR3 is TGCAGTGCTAGTCCGGGAGCCAACCAAGAGACCCAGTACTTC. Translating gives CSASPGANQETQYF.

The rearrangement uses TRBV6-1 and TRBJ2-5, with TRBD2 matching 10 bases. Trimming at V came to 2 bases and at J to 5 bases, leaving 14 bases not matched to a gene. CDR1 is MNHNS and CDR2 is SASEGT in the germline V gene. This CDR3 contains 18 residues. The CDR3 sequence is CASSEWASGGPNRETQYF. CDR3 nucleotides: TGTGCCAGCAGTGAATGGGCTAGCGGGGGCCCCAACCGGGAGACCCAGTACTTC.

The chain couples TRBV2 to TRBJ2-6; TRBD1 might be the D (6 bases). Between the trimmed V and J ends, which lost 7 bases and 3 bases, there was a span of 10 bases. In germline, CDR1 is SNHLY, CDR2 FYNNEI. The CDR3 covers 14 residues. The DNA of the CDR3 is TGTGCCAGCAACAGGGATGATGGGGCCAACGTCCTGACTTTC. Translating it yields CASNRDDGANVLTF.

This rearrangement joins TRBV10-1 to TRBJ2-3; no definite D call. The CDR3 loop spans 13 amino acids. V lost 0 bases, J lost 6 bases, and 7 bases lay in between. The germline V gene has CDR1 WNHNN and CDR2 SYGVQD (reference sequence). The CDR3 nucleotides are TGCGCCAGCAGTGAGTCGCCGAGCGATACGCAGTATTTT. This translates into CASSESPSDTQYF.

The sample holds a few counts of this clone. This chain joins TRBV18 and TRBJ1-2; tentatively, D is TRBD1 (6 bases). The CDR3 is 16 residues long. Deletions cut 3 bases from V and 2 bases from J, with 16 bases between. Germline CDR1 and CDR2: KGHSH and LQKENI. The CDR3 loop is CASSPVGTPKNYGYTF. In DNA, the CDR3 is TGTGCCAGCTCACCGGTGGGGACACCCAAAAACTATGGCTACACCTTC.

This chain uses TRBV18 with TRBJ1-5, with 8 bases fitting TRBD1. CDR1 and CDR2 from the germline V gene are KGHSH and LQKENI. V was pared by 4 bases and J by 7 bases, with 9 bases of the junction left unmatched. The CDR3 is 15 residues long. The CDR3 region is CASSLEQGVNQPQHF. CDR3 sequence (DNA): TGTGCCAGCTCACTTGAACAGGGGGTGAACCAGCCCCAGCATTTT.

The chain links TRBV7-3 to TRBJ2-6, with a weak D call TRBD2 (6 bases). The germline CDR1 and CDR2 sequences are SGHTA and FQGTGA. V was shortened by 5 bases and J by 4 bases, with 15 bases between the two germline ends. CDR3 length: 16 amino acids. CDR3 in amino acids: CASSPRDSKGANVLTF. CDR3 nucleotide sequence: TGTGCCAGCAGCCCGAGGGACTCCAAGGGGGCCAACGTCCTGACTTTC.

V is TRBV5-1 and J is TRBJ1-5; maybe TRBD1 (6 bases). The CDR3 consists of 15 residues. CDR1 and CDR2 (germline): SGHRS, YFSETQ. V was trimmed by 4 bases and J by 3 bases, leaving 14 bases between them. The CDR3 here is CASSPQGFVNQPQHF. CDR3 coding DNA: TGCGCCAGCAGCCCACAGGGTTTTGTCAATCAGCCCCAGCATTTT. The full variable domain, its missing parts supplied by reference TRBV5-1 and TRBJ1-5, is KAGVTQTPRYLIKTRGQQVTLSCSPISGHRSVSWYQQTPGQGLQFLFEYFSETQRNKGNFPGRFSGRQFSNSRSEMNVSTLELGDSALYLCASSPQGFVNQPQHFGDGTRLSIL.

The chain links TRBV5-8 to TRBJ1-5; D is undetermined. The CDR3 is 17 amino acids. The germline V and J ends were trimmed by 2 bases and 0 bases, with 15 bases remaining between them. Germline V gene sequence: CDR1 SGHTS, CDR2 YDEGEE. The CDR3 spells CASSLYIQENSNQPQHF. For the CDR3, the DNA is TGTGCCAGCAGCTTATATATTCAGGAAAATAGCAATCAGCCCCAGCATTTT.

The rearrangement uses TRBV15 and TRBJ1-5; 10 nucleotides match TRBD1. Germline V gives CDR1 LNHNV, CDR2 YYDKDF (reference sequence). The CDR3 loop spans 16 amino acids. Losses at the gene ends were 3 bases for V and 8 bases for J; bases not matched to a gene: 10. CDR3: CATSSGTGASGEPQHF. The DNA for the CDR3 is TGTGCCACCAGCAGCGGGACAGGGGCCTCAGGAGAGCCCCAGCATTTT. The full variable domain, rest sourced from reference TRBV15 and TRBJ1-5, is DAMVIQNPRYQVTQFGKPVTLSCSQTLNHNVMYWYQQKSSQAPKLLFHYYDKDFNNEADTPDNFQSRRPNTSFCFLDIRSPGLGDTAMYLCATSSGTGASGEPQHFGDGTRLSIL.

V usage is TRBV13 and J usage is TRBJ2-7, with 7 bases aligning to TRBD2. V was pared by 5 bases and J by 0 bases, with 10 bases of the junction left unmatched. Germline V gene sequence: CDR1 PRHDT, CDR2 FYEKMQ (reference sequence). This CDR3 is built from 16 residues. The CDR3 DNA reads TGTGCCAGCAGCCCTTCAAATAGCGGGCTCTCCTACGAGCAGTACTTC. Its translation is CASSPSNSGLSYEQYF.

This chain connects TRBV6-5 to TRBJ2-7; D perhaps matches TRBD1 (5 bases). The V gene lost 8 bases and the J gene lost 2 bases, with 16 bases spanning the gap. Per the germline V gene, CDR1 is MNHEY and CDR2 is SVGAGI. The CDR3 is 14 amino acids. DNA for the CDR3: TGTGCCAGCGTGGACACCAACCCGCCCTACGAGCAGTACTTC. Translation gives CASVDTNPPYEQYF.

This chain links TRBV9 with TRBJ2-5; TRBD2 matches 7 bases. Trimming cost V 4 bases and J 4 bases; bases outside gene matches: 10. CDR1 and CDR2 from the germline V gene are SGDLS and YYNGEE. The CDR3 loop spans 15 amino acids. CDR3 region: CASSPLGGEIETQYF. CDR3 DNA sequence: TGTGCCAGCAGCCCTCTGGGGGGGGAGATAGAGACCCAGTACTTC.

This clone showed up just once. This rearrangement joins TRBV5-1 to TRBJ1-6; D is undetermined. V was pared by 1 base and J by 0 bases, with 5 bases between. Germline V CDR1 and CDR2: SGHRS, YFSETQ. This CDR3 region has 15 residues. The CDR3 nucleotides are TGCGCCAGCAGCTTGAAGAGCTCCTATAATTCACCCCTCCACTTT. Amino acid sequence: CASSLKSSYNSPLHF.

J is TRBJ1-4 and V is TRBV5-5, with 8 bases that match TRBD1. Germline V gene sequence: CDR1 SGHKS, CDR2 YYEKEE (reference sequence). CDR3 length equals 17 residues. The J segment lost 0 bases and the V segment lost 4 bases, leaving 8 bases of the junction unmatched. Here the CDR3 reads CASSPGTGQTTNEKLFF. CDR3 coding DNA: TGTGCCAGCAGCCCTGGGACAGGACAAACAACTAATGAAAAACTGTTTTTT.

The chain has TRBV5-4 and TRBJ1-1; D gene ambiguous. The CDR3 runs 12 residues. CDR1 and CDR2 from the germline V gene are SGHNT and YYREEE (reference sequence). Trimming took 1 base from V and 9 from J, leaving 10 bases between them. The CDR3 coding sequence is TGTGCCAGCAGCTTGTCGGGGAGTCAAGCTTTCTTT. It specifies CASSLSGSQAFF.

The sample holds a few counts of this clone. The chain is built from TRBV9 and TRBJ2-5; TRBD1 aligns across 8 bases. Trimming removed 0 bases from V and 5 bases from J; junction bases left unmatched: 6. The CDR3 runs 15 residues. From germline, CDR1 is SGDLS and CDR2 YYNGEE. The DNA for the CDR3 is TGTGCCAGCAGCGTAGCGGCAGGGGGCCGGGAGACCCAGTACTTC. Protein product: CASSVAAGGRETQYF.